This paragraph covers one T cell receptor (beta chain) sequence. The entry originates in a study of blood T cell repertoires in COVID-19. Across the whole study: T cells, B-cell-depleted T cells, or PBMCs provided the cDNA or gDNA that served as material.

Participant ages covered roughly 18 to 90 years across 24 US areas. CDR1 is LGHNA, CDR2 YSLEER, per germline. This CDR3 has 17 residues. Between the trimmed V and J ends, which lost 1 base and 8 bases, there was a span of 18 bases. Using immunoSEQ multiplex PCR, the repertoire was profiled, and TCRdb retains in-frame clones only, with some absent. The table records roughly 220,000 clones, around 85% of them present only once. Material: PBMCs or T cells enriched from blood (not recorded which). The chain couples TRBV4-3 to TRBJ1-6; D is undetermined. This clonotype was sampled from a woman aged 40 to 50 with acute COVID-19. CDR3 nucleotide sequence: TGCGCCAGCAGCCAAGGGCAAGGCGGCCTGTCTGATTCACCCCTCCACTTT. Its protein product is CASSQGQGGLSDSPLHF.